Shown below are 25 T cell receptor beta chains from a single sample sequenced in a study of response to subunit inactivated influenza vaccine (dated 2018 in TCRdb). Library construction relied on RT-PCR. The run used an Illumina HiSeq 2500. Starting from the raw public reads, TCRdb applied fastp trimming at Q25, assembled clones with MiXCR and retained in-frame beta chains. One record per CDR3 amino acid sequence lists the most common genes and DNA. This sample has 700,000 to 900,000 distinct CDR3 sequences in its table, and around 20% of those were observed once. The ten largest clonotypes hold about a tenth of the sample. Sequencing was performed on PBMCs from blood, taken less than 6 days after vaccination. These TCRs come from a man in his fifties or sixties who received an inactivated influenza vaccine. Donor details come from another sample of the same person, matched by shared clones.

This chain connects TRBV25-1 to TRBJ2-7, with D maybe TRBD1 (6 bases). This CDR3 spans 13 amino acids. With 2 bases removed from V and 4 bases from J, the gap between germline ends came to 9 bases. Germline CDR1 is MGHDK and CDR2 is SYGVNS. CDR3 sequence reads: CASSEPTGYEQYF. The DNA of the CDR3 is TGTGCCAGCAGTGAACCTACAGGGTACGAGCAGTACTTC.

This clonotype has more than one count but fewer than ten. This sequence joins TRBV11-2 and TRBJ2-3; 7 positions agree with TRBD2. The CDR3 is 16 residues long. V lost 4 bases to trimming and J lost 0 bases; unmatched junction nucleotides: 7. The V gene's germline CDR1 is SGHAT and CDR2 FQNNGV. The CDR3 is CASSYELALSTDTQYF. CDR3 nucleotide sequence: TGTGCCAGCAGCTACGAACTAGCGCTCAGCACAGATACGCAGTATTTT.

This chain links TRBV7-9 with TRBJ2-7; D not resolved. V lost 7 bases, J lost 1 base, and 11 bases lay in between. CDR3 size: 13 residues. CDR1 and CDR2 (germline): SEHNR, FQNEAQ (reference sequence). CDR3 region: CASTRPESYEQYF. Written as DNA, the CDR3 is TGTGCCAGCACCCGGCCTGAATCCTACGAGCAGTACTTC.

This clonotype occurred a few times. V usage is TRBV20-1 and J usage is TRBJ1-1, with a tentative D call TRBD1 (6 bases). V was clipped by 5 bases and J by 0 bases, with 10 bases between them. The CDR3 is made up of 13 amino acids. Germline CDR1 is DFQATT and CDR2 is SNEGSKA (reference sequence). The CDR3 DNA follows: TGCAGTGCTGGTGGGGGCTTGAACACTGAAGCTTTCTTT. Its protein is CSAGGGLNTEAFF.

The V gene is TRBV4-1, the J gene TRBJ1-1, with 12 bases aligning to TRBD1. V was clipped by 4 bases and J by 4 bases; unmatched bases: 7. The CDR3 consists of 16 residues. Germline V gene sequence: CDR1 MGHRA, CDR2 YSYEKL. The CDR3 DNA reads as TGCGCCAGCAGCCCCCCGGGACAGGGGGCCGTCACTGAAGCTTTCTTT. Its translation: CASSPPGQGAVTEAFF.

The gene calls are TRBV20-1 and TRBJ2-1; a possible D gene is TRBD2 (6 bases). The V gene lost 0 bases and the J gene lost 5 bases, with 17 bases spanning the gap. This CDR3 comprises 16 residues. CDR1 DFQATT and CDR2 SNEGSKA come from the germline V gene (reference sequence). The CDR3 here is CSARDTRGGPNNEQFF. The CDR3 DNA follows: TGCAGTGCTAGAGATACTCGGGGAGGCCCGAACAATGAGCAGTTCTTC.

The chain couples TRBV18 to TRBJ1-1; D is possibly TRBD1 (6 bases). Trimming pared 3 bases from V and 2 bases from J, leaving 13 bases between. CDR1 is KGHSH and CDR2 is LQKENI in the germline V gene. The CDR3 totals 15 residues. CDR3 coding DNA: TGTGCCAGCTCACCGGGGGGCAGACAAAACACTGAAGCTTTCTTT. Amino acid sequence: CASSPGGRQNTEAFF. Filled out from reference TRBV18 and TRBJ1-1, the complete variable domain reads NAGVMQNPRHLVRRRGQEARLRCSPMKGHSHVYWYRQLPEEGLKFMVYLQKENIIDESGMPKERFSAEFPKEGPSILRIQQVVRGDSAAYFCASSPGGRQNTEAFFGQGTRLTVV.

This clonotype has more than one count but fewer than ten. The chain is built from TRBV10-3 and TRBJ2-3, with D perhaps matching TRBD1 (6 bases). The length of the CDR3 is 18 residues. In germline, CDR1 is ENHRY, CDR2 SYGVKD. V shed 0 bases and J shed 1 base, with 17 bases lying between them. The CDR3, as DNA: TGTGCCATCAGTGAGTCTGGGGACATCCACTGGGGCACAGATACGCAGTATTTT. This codes for CAISESGDIHWGTDTQYF.

This clonotype was counted a few times. V gene TRBV15 combines with J gene TRBJ1-2; 8 bases align to TRBD1. CDR1 is LNHNV, CDR2 YYDKDF, per germline (reference sequence). V shed 5 bases, J shed 4 bases, and the junction held 6 bases outside the gene matches. The CDR3 is made up of 14 amino acids. CDR3 DNA sequence: TGTGCCACCAGCGGACAGGGTATGGGCTATGGCTACACCTTC. Amino acids: CATSGQGMGYGYTF.

The chain has TRBV20-1 and TRBJ2-1; 11 bases map to TRBD2. Germline CDR1 DFQATT, CDR2 SNEGSKA (reference sequence). V lost 3 bases, J lost 7 bases, and 8 bases stayed unmatched. This CDR3 is 15 amino acids long. CDR3 sequence (DNA): TGCAGTGCTAGGGGTGTAGCGGGGGGGCAGAATGAGCAGTTCTTC. It codes for CSARGVAGGQNEQFF.

CDR3: CASSLGVQQGGEQFF. DNA for the CDR3: TGTGCCAGCAGCTTAGGTGTTCAACAAGGCGGTGAGCAGTTCTTC. The chain recombines TRBV7-8 with TRBJ2-1; D not resolved. The V end lost 1 base, the J end lost 9 bases, and 16 bases lay between the germline ends. In germline, CDR1 is SGHVS, CDR2 FQNEAQ. There are 15 residues in the CDR3. The whole variable domain, filled in from reference TRBV7-8 and TRBJ2-1, reads GAGVSQSPRYKVAKRGQDVALRCDPISGHVSLFWYQQALGQGPEFLTYFQNEAQLDKSGLPSDRFFAERPEGSVSTLKIQRTQQEDSAVYLCASSLGVQQGGEQFFGPGTRLTVL.

A single count supports this clonotype. V and J are TRBV12-3 or TRBV12-4 and TRBJ2-3; 10 bases align to TRBD2. This CDR3 contains 18 residues. CDR3 sequence: CTFSFGSSSGGATDTQYF. The CDR3, as DNA: TGTACCTTCAGCTTTGGGTCGTCGAGCGGGGGGGCAACAGATACGCAGTATTTT.

The chain carries TRBV6-1 and TRBJ2-1, with TRBD1 matching over 10 bases. Unmatched junction bases numbered 10, after V lost 5 bases and J lost 15 bases. Germline values: CDR1 MNHNS, CDR2 SASEGT. This CDR3 region has 13 residues. This chain's CDR3 is CASSMGQGRITFF. CDR3 coding DNA: TGTGCCAGCAGTATGGGACAGGGGAGGATTACGTTCTTC.

This clonotype was detected a few times. CDR3 DNA sequence: TGTGCCAGCAGCTTAGGGGTGACAGAGATCTACGAGCAGTACTTC. Its translation: CASSLGVTEIYEQYF. This chain links TRBV7-2 with TRBJ2-7; D is possibly TRBD1 (5 bases). CDR3 length: 15 amino acids. V was cut by 1 base and J by 3 bases, with 13 bases left in between. Per the germline V gene, CDR1 is SGHTA and CDR2 is FQGNSA. Filled out from reference TRBV7-2 and TRBJ2-7, the complete variable domain reads GAGVSQSPSNKVTEKGKDVELRCDPISGHTALYWYRQSLGQGLEFLIYFQGNSAPDKSGLPSDRFSAERTGGSVSTLTIQRTQQEDSAVYLCASSLGVTEIYEQYFGPGTRLTVT.

The rearrangement uses TRBV11-2 and TRBJ1-2; TRBD1 aligns across 9 bases. The CDR3 runs to 15 residues. Per germline, CDR1 SGHAT and CDR2 FQNNGV. V trimming: 3 bases; J trimming: 0 bases; junction bases outside the gene matches: 2. The CDR3 DNA sequence: TGTGCCAGCAGCTTGGACAGGGGAGCTAACTATGGCTACACCTTC. Translating it yields CASSLDRGANYGYTF.

The V call is TRBV27, the J call TRBJ2-5; weak D call: TRBD2 (6 bases). Between the trimmed V and J ends, which lost 3 bases and 2 bases, there was a span of 13 bases. Germline V gives CDR1 MNHEY, CDR2 SMNVEV (reference sequence). This CDR3 has 15 residues. The CDR3 here is CASSFVGSPQETQYF. The CDR3 DNA follows: TGTGCCAGCAGTTTTGTCGGGAGCCCACAAGAGACCCAGTACTTC.

The CDR3 DNA reads TGTGCCAGCAGCCAACAGGTGGGTGAGCAGTTCTTC. Residues: CASSQQVGEQFF. The chain recombines TRBV3-1 with TRBJ2-1; D gene ambiguous. Per germline, CDR1 LGHDT and CDR2 YNNKEL (reference sequence). Between the trimmed V and J ends, which lost 2 bases and 9 bases, there was a span of 8 bases. The CDR3 runs 12 residues.

This clonotype has a handful of counts. V usage is TRBV6-2 or TRBV6-3 and J usage is TRBJ2-6; possibly TRBD1 or TRBD2 for D (5 bases each). The germline V gene encodes CDR1 MNHEY and CDR2 SVGEGT. Deletions cut 2 bases from V and 1 base from J, with 15 bases between. This CDR3 has 18 amino acids. CDR3 DNA: TGTGCCAGCAGTTACATCCGGGGCCGAAAATCTGGGGCCAACGTCCTGACTTTC. Residues: CASSYIRGRKSGANVLTF.

The sample holds a few counts of this clonotype. The chain combines TRBV5-6 with TRBJ2-2; possibly TRBD1 for D (6 bases). The CDR3 is 14 amino acids. Trimming removed 2 bases from V and 8 bases from J, with 13 bases in between. Germline V lookup: CDR1 SGHDT, CDR2 YYEEEE. CDR3 in DNA: TGTGCCAGCAGCTTCCGACAGGCCCGTGGGGAGCTGTTTTTT. It specifies CASSFRQARGELFF.

J is TRBJ2-5 and V is TRBV10-3, with 8 positions matching TRBD2. Germline values: CDR1 ENHRY, CDR2 SYGVKD. The CDR3 length is 13 residues. V dropped 10 bases and J dropped 2; count of bases not matched to a gene: 6. The CDR3 sequence: CATYGGGQETQYF. The CDR3 DNA follows: TGTGCCACCTACGGGGGGGGGCAAGAGACCCAGTACTTC.

The chain recombines TRBV7-9 with TRBJ2-3; D gene unclear. The V end was cut by 8 bases, the J end by 4 bases, with 16 bases between. CDR3 length: 14 amino acids. Germline V CDR1 and CDR2: SEHNR, FQNEAQ (reference sequence). CDR3 in DNA: TGTGCCAGCTCGTGGGCTCCCCGCGCAGATACGCAGTATTTT. Translating it yields CASSWAPRADTQYF.

This clonotype was seen a few times. The rearrangement uses TRBV7-8 and TRBJ2-5; 13 nucleotides agree with TRBD2. V shed 7 bases, J shed 5 bases, and the junction held 4 bases outside the gene matches. Looked up from germline, CDR1 is SGHVS and CDR2 is FQNEAQ. This CDR3 contains 14 residues. The CDR3 DNA reads as TGTGCCAGCACCACTAGCGGGGGGGGTGAGACCCAGTACTTC. Translation: CASTTSGGGETQYF. The full variable domain, with the rest looked up from reference TRBV7-8 and TRBJ2-5, is GAGVSQSPRYKVAKRGQDVALRCDPISGHVSLFWYQQALGQGPEFLTYFQNEAQLDKSGLPSDRFFAERPEGSVSTLKIQRTQQEDSAVYLCASTTSGGGETQYFGPGTRLLVL.

The table lists this clonotype with many counts. V gene TRBV6-5 combines with J gene TRBJ2-6, with 8 bases that match TRBD1. This CDR3 has 19 amino acids. Trimming at V came to 0 bases and at J to 4 bases, leaving 11 bases not matched to a gene. Germline loops: CDR1 MNHEY, CDR2 SVGAGI. CDR3 protein: CASSYSFRQGITGANVLTF. The DNA of the CDR3 is TGTGCCAGCAGTTACTCGTTCAGACAGGGGATTACGGGGGCCAACGTCCTGACTTTC.

This chain links TRBV12-3 or TRBV12-4 with TRBJ2-7, with D perhaps TRBD2 (5 bases). Trimming stripped 5 bases from V and 7 bases from J, with 18 bases between. This CDR3 has 14 amino acids. The DNA of the CDR3 is TGTGCCAGCAGTCTCCCCCGGCGGAGGAAGGAGCAGTACTTC. Protein sequence: CASSLPRRRKEQYF.

There are a few counts of this clonotype. CDR3 protein: CSAANQQNTEAFF. The CDR3 nucleotides read TGCAGCGCCGCAAACCAACAGAACACTGAAGCTTTCTTT. The gene calls are TRBV29-1 and TRBJ1-1; D is uncertain. CDR3 size: 13 residues. Germline lookup yields CDR1 SQVTM and CDR2 ANQGSEA. Trimming took off 7 bases at V and 1 base at J, with 13 bases between the two ends.